These 2 T cell receptor beta chains came from one sample sequenced in a study of blood T cells in healthy people across ages. Then a second PCR, running about 6 to 11 cycles, was carried out with a sample-barcoded 5' primer and a J-beta primer mix. One entry per CDR3 protein, called by TCRdb with MiXCR from the 5' RACE reads. The repertoire holds under 1,100,000 distinct CDR3 sequences, with approximately 25% as singletons. A further study also used this sample, focusing on T cells of mothers and their children.

Material for sequencing was blood. The receptors here all came from a girl under 10 years old in good health.

The chain has TRBV12-3 or TRBV12-4 and TRBJ2-3; D perhaps matches TRBD1 (6 bases). The CDR3 is 15 residues long. The germline V and J ends were trimmed by 1 base and 13 bases, with 21 bases remaining between them. The CDR3, as DNA: TGTGCCAGCAGTTTAGACAGGGTAACGGCAGATGTGGAGTATTTT. Encoded protein: CASSLDRVTADVEYF.

The gene calls are TRBV5-8 and TRBJ2-7; D perhaps matches TRBD1 (5 bases). Germline V gene sequence: CDR1 SGHTS, CDR2 YDEGEE. CDR3 length: 14 residues. Trimming took off 6 bases at V and 0 bases at J, with 13 bases between the two ends. In DNA form, the CDR3 reads TGTGCCAGCAAAAGACAGCGAGGCTCCTACGAGCAGTACTTC. Protein sequence: CASKRQRGSYEQYF.